These T cell receptor beta chains were read from a single sample in a study of regulatory and conventional T cells in RAG deficiency. Profiling relied on immunoSEQ multiplex PCR, and the TCRdb table lists in-frame clones only, not all of them. The sample yields roughly 35,000 clones, about three quarters seen once. These data also featured in a second study, about regulatory T cells.

The material sequenced was CD4+ effector T cells sorted from blood. These TCRs come from a human donor in good health. CDR3s include the opening cysteine and the closing phenylalanine or tryptophan. A D gene is named only where the DNA matches it firmly. A clone size is listed for some rows: how often the clone was seen (once, few, many), or a class if it is expanded.

>-|TRBV5-1|once|TRBJ1-3
TGCGCCAGCAGCAACCCTGGAAACACCATATATTTT
CASSNPGNTIYF
>TRBD1|TRBV2|-|TRBJ2-2
TGTGCCAGCACTCGGACAGGGGCCAGCACCGGGGAGCTGTTTTTT
CASTRTGASTGELFF
>-|TRBV19|-|TRBJ1-5
TGTGCCAGTACCTTGACTAGGACTGCTGCAGGTCAGCCCCAGCATTTT
CASTLTRTAAGQPQHF
>TRBD1|TRBV4-2|-|TRBJ1-1
TGTGCCAGCAGCCAAGACCCCGGATTGACAGGGAAAGCTTTCTTT
CASSQDPGLTGKAFF
>TRBD1|TRBV6-5|-|TRBJ2-7
TGTGCCAGCAGTTCCGCGTCGGGACAGAGCCTCTACGAGCAGTACTTC
CASSSASGQSLYEQYF
>TRBD1|TRBV5-1|-|TRBJ2-5
TGCGCCAGCAGCTTGGGACAGGGGGTTCAAGAGACCCAGTACTTC
CASSLGQGVQETQYF
>-|TRBV29-1|once|TRBJ2-3
TGCAGCGTGGATCTACAAACCACAGATACGCAGTATTTT
CSVDLQTTDTQYF
>TRBD1|TRBV30|-|TRBJ1-1
TGTGCCTGGGATAGAAAGCGGGACAGCGGGCCAATGAACACTGAAGCTTTCTTT
CAWDRKRDSGPMNTEAFF
>TRBD1|TRBV19|-|TRBJ2-7
TGTGCCAGTAGTATCGACAGGGTCGACGAGCAGTACTTC
CASSIDRVDEQYF
>-|TRBV2|once|TRBJ1-4
TGTGCCAGCAACTCGGGGCGGGTTGTTGAAAAACTGTTTTTT
CASNSGRVVEKLFF
>-|TRBV7-9|-|TRBJ1-5
TGTGCCAGCGGGATAAATCAGCCCCAGCATTTT
CASGINQPQHF
>-|TRBV5-8|-|TRBJ1-5
TGTGCCAGCCCATACTTCAGGGGTAGCAATCAGCCCCAGCATTTT
CASPYFRGSNQPQHF
>TRBD1|TRBV6-1|-|TRBJ1-2
TGTGCCAGCAGTGAGCAGGGACAGGCAGTTGGCTACACCTTC
CASSEQGQAVGYTF
>-|TRBV5-4|-|TRBJ2-3
TGTGCCAGCAGCCCCAGCACAGATACGCAGTATTTT
CASSPSTDTQYF
>TRBD1|TRBV2|-|TRBJ1-2
TGTGCCAGCAGTTTTGGACAGGGAGCTAACTATGGCTACACCTTC
CASSFGQGANYGYTF
>-|TRBV7-9|-|TRBJ2-7
TGTGCCAGCAGCTCCCCGTGGACACCCTACGAGCAGTACTTC
CASSSPWTPYEQYF
>TRBD1|TRBV5-1|-|TRBJ1-4
TGCGCCAGCAGGCAAAATCAGGGACAGACTAATGAAAAACTGTTTTTT
CASRQNQGQTNEKLFF
>-|TRBV18|-|TRBJ1-5
TGTGCCAGCTCTAACCAGGGGAATCAGCCCCAGCATTTT
CASSNQGNQPQHF
>TRBD1|TRBV7-2|-|TRBJ1-2
TGTGCCAGCAGCACACCCACAGGGGGCGGCAGCTATGGCTACACCTTC
CASSTPTGGGSYGYTF
>TRBD2|TRBV6-1|-|TRBJ2-5
TGTGCCAGCAGCCCGGGACTAGCGGGCCGAGAGACCCAGTACTTC
CASSPGLAGRETQYF